The clone carrying this T cell receptor (beta chain) came up once. This sample stems from a study of blood T cell repertoires in COVID-19. Study overall: Nucleic acid was either cDNA or gDNA, and it came from T cells, B-cell-depleted T cells, or PBMCs.

TCRdb keeps only in-frame clones here, not all; method: immunoSEQ multiplex PCR. This table has roughly 200,000 clones, about 83% appearing once. Trimming removed 0 bases from V and 4 bases from J, with 20 bases in between. Germline assignment: CDR1 SGHRS and CDR2 YFSETQ. The CDR3 runs to 17 residues. This TCR derives from a man aged 55 to 70 who had recovered from COVID-19. J is TRBJ2-7 and V is TRBV5-1; D is possibly TRBD2 (5 bases). Sequencing input: peripheral blood. The CDR3 loop is CASSLGLRPRVNYEQYF. CDR3 DNA sequence: TGCGCCAGCAGCTTGGGATTAAGGCCGCGGGTCAATTACGAGCAGTACTTC.